The next 23 T cell receptor beta chains were all read from a single sample in a study of beta chain features in type 1 diabetes. Expressed TCRB transcripts were sequenced because the entire RNA isolate underwent reverse transcription. TCRdb's copy holds only in-frame clones and misses some; the assay was immunoSEQ multiplex PCR. The sample lists about 220,000 clones, approximately 11% occurring once. Material: central memory CD4+ T cells from blood. These receptors were taken from a man in his late teens or twenties in good health.

This clone was seen a handful of times. This CDR3 is also generated by other DNA sequences in the sample. The CDR3 here is CASSVGYGYTF. The CDR3 DNA follows: TGTGCCAGCAGCGTCGGCTATGGCTACACCTTC. J is TRBJ1-2 and V is TRBV9, with unresolved D. The CDR3 length is 11 residues. Germline V CDR1 and CDR2: SGDLS, YYNGEE. The V and J ends lost 2 bases and 4 bases respectively, with 3 bases between them. Full variable domain (rest looked up from reference TRBV9 and TRBJ1-2): DSGVTQTPKHLITATGQRVTLRCSPRSGDLSVYWYQQSLDQGLQFLIQYYNGEERAKGNILERFSAQQFPDLHSELNLSSLELGDSALYFCASSVGYGYTFGSGTRLTVV.

Concerning this clone itself: This likely came from a read error, as a far larger clone is one base away. This chain uses TRBV29-1 with TRBJ1-5; D uncertain. V was shortened by 5 bases and J by 4 bases, with 12 bases between the two germline ends. The CDR3 is made up of 13 amino acids. CDR1 and CDR2 from the germline V gene are SQVTM and ANQGSEA. The CDR3 nucleotides are TGCAGCGTTTGTCCAGGATCAAATCAGCCCCAGCATTTT. It translates to CSVCPGSNQPQHF.

The chain is built from TRBV6-1 and TRBJ2-1; 8 nucleotides line up with TRBD2. Unmatched junction bases numbered 7, after V lost 6 bases and J lost 3 bases. The CDR3 has 15 amino acids. The germline V gene has CDR1 MNHNS and CDR2 SASEGT. In nucleotides, the CDR3 is TGTGCCAGCAGCCGGGAGGGACTGGACTACAATGAGCAGTTCTTC. It is translated as CASSREGLDYNEQFF.

In its sample, this clone was seen a few times. V gene TRBV10-3 combines with J gene TRBJ2-7; 12 bases line up with TRBD2. V was pared by 9 bases and J by 2 bases, with 2 bases of the junction left unmatched. Germline CDR1 is ENHRY and CDR2 is SYGVKD. The CDR3 has 13 residues. CDR3 sequence: CAIGLAGPYEQYF. CDR3 in DNA: TGTGCCATAGGACTAGCGGGGCCCTACGAGCAGTACTTC.

This clone was seen a handful of times. This CDR3 reads CATSRPGDDYEQYF. The CDR3, as DNA: TGTGCCACCAGCCGACCCGGGGACGACTACGAGCAGTACTTC. V usage is TRBV15 and J usage is TRBJ2-7; D is tentatively TRBD1 or TRBD2 (5 bases each). Trimming cost V 5 bases and J 3 bases, with 14 bases left between them. This CDR3 region has 14 residues. Germline CDR1 LNHNV, CDR2 YYDKDF (reference sequence). Together with reference TRBV15 and TRBJ2-7, the CDR3 gives the full variable domain: DAMVIQNPRYQVTQFGKPVTLSCSQTLNHNVMYWYQQKSSQAPKLLFHYYDKDFNNEADTPDNFQSRRPNTSFCFLDIRSPGLGDTAMYLCATSRPGDDYEQYFGPGTRLTVT.

This clone was counted between two and nine times. The V and J genes are TRBV9 and TRBJ2-7; TRBD2 agrees at 9 bases. The CDR3 totals 14 residues. Germline values: CDR1 SGDLS, CDR2 YYNGEE. V trimming: 4 bases; J trimming: 2 bases; junction bases outside the gene matches: 4. In nucleotides, the CDR3 is TGTGCCAGCAGCACTAGCGGGCTCCCCTACGAGCAGTACTTC. Its translation is CASSTSGLPYEQYF.

The genes are TRBV30 and TRBJ2-5, with TRBD1 as a possible D gene (6 bases). This CDR3 contains 17 residues. V gave up 1 base and J gave up 0 bases, with 18 bases separating them. Looked up from germline, CDR1 is GTSNPN and CDR2 is SVGIG (reference sequence). In nucleotides, the CDR3 is TGTGCCTGGAGTGCCCTCAAGGCCGGACAGTACCAAGAGACCCAGTACTTC. It codes for CAWSALKAGQYQETQYF.

This clone was seen at least ten times. In nucleotides, the CDR3 is TGTGCCAGTACCGATAGAAATCATTACGAGCAGTACTTC. It is translated as CASTDRNHYEQYF. The chain couples TRBV25-1 to TRBJ2-7; D remains unclear. Germline V CDR1 and CDR2: MGHDK, SYGVNS. CDR3 length: 13 amino acids. With 9 bases removed from V and 4 bases from J, the gap between germline ends came to 16 bases.

This chain uses TRBV28 with TRBJ2-1; D is uncertain. The germline gives CDR1 MDHEN, CDR2 SYDVKM. Trimming removed 10 bases from V and 4 bases from J, with 11 bases in between. There are 12 residues in the CDR3. In DNA form, the CDR3 reads TGTGCCACCATCGACCCGTACAATGAGCAGTTCTTC. Translated: CATIDPYNEQFF. The full variable domain, in which reference TRBV28 and TRBJ2-1 provide the parts outside the CDR3, is DVKVTQSSRYLVKRTGEKVFLECVQDMDHENMFWYRQDPGLGLRLIYFSYDVKMKEKGDIPEGYSVSREKKERFSLILESASTNQTSMYLCATIDPYNEQFFGPGTRLTVL.

The chain is built from TRBV6-1 and TRBJ2-7; D is perhaps TRBD1 (5 bases). The germline V and J ends were trimmed by 8 bases and 2 bases, with 13 bases remaining between them. The CDR3 is 13 amino acids. Germline V CDR1 and CDR2: MNHNS, SASEGT. CDR3 sequence reads: CASSGQGPYEQYF. The CDR3 bases are TGTGCCAGCTCTGGGCAGGGTCCCTACGAGCAGTACTTC.

This clone was seen ten or more times. This specimen includes other DNA sequences encoding the same CDR3. The chain is built from TRBV14 and TRBJ2-2; D is perhaps TRBD2 (6 bases). The CDR3 length is 16 residues. The germline V gene has CDR1 SGHDN and CDR2 FVKESK. The germline V and J ends were trimmed by 0 bases and 4 bases, with 12 bases remaining between them. This CDR3 reads CASSQEIGRLTGELFF. The CDR3 nucleotides read TGTGCCAGCAGCCAAGAGATCGGGAGACTCACCGGGGAGCTGTTTTTT.

The chain combines TRBV6-1 with TRBJ2-2, with D unclear. This CDR3 spans 14 amino acids. V lost 8 bases and J lost 5, with 15 bases in between. CDR1 and CDR2 (germline): MNHNS, SASEGT. CDR3 bases: TGTGCCAGCGTTAGGAACCTCGGGACCGGGGAGCTGTTTTTT. This encodes CASVRNLGTGELFF.

This clone turned up a few times. V is TRBV7-6 and J is TRBJ2-5; no reliable D call. CDR1 is SGHVS and CDR2 is FNYEAQ in the germline V gene. This CDR3 region has 14 residues. Trimming removed 1 base at V and 2 bases at J, with 8 bases between. CDR3 coding DNA: TGTGCCAGCAGCTTAGGGGCGCTACAAGAGACCCAGTACTTC. Its protein product is CASSLGALQETQYF.

This chain joins TRBV30 and TRBJ1-3; D unresolved. Germline CDR1 GTSNPN, CDR2 SVGIG (reference sequence). Trimming took 1 base from V and 4 from J, leaving 14 bases between them. The CDR3 extends over 15 amino acids. The CDR3 loop is CAWSGTGIGGNTIYF. CDR3 bases: TGTGCCTGGAGTGGAACGGGCATAGGAGGAAACACCATATATTTT.

This clone was observed a handful of times. The rearrangement links TRBV28 to TRBJ1-4, with 8 bases aligning to TRBD1. CDR3 length equals 17 residues. CDR1 MDHEN and CDR2 SYDVKM come from the germline V gene. The J segment lost 7 bases and the V segment lost 7 bases, leaving 17 bases of the junction unmatched. As DNA, the CDR3 is TGTGCCAGCACCCGGGGCAGGGGGCGCCTTGCCGTTGAAAAACTGTTTTTT. This translates into CASTRGRGRLAVEKLFF.

V usage is TRBV6-1 and J usage is TRBJ2-7; 8 bases fit TRBD1. The length of the CDR3 is 14 residues. The trim removed 3 bases at V and 5 bases at J, leaving 6 bases unmatched. In germline, CDR1 is MNHNS, CDR2 SASEGT. CDR3 nucleotide sequence: TGTGCCAGCAGTGAGCGGACAGGGATCAACGAGCAGTACTTC. This sequence encodes CASSERTGINEQYF.

The V and J genes are TRBV13 and TRBJ2-5; 7 positions match TRBD2. J lost 2 bases, V lost 0 bases, and 3 bases had no gene match. Germline V gene data show CDR1 as PRHDT and CDR2 as FYEKMQ (reference sequence). This CDR3 spans 15 amino acids. This CDR3 reads CASSLGASGQETQYF. In nucleotides, the CDR3 is TGTGCCAGCAGCTTAGGGGCTAGCGGTCAAGAGACCCAGTACTTC. The whole variable domain, filled in from reference TRBV13 and TRBJ2-5, reads AAGVIQSPRHLIKEKRETATLKCYPIPRHDTVYWYQQGPGQDPQFLISFYEKMQSDKGSIPDRFSAQQFSDYHSELNMSSLELGDSALYFCASSLGASGQETQYFGPGTRLLVL.

The genes are TRBV18 and TRBJ2-2; D perhaps matches TRBD2 (5 bases). Germline V CDR1 and CDR2: KGHSH, LQKENI. CDR3 length equals 12 residues. V lost 3 bases and J lost 7, with 6 bases in between. The CDR3 coding sequence is TGTGCCAGCTCACCTGAGGGCGGGGAGCTGTTTTTT. Translating it yields CASSPEGGELFF.

The chain carries TRBV28 and TRBJ2-2, with D perhaps TRBD1 (5 bases). Germline CDR1 reads MDHEN; CDR2 reads SYDVKM. There are 14 residues in the CDR3. V was shortened by 0 bases and J by 4 bases, with 6 bases between the two germline ends. CDR3 in DNA: TGTGCCAGCAGTTTATGGGACACCACCGGGGAGCTGTTTTTT. Translated: CASSLWDTTGELFF.

The count of this clone is one. The V call is TRBV7-9, the J call TRBJ1-2; TRBD1 might be the D (5 bases). Germline V gene sequence: CDR1 SEHNR, CDR2 FQNEAQ (reference sequence). V lost 6 bases and J 8 bases, leaving 16 bases between the germline ends. The CDR3 consists of 13 residues. CDR3 DNA sequence: TGTGCCAGCAGGCAGACAGCGCAGAGGGGCTACACCTTC. Encoded protein: CASRQTAQRGYTF.

J is TRBJ2-7 and V is TRBV14; TRBD2 aligns across 7 bases. J lost 7 bases, V lost 4 bases, and 10 bases had no gene match. Germline CDR1 reads SGHDN; CDR2 reads FVKESK. The CDR3 is 14 residues long. This CDR3 reads CASSLGLGMLEQYF. Written as DNA, the CDR3 is TGTGCCAGCAGCCTTGGACTAGGGATGTTAGAGCAGTACTTC.

In this sample, this clone turned up a few times. This sequence joins TRBV20-1 and TRBJ1-2; no clear D. Trimming took off 5 bases at V and 8 bases at J, with 12 bases between the two ends. The CDR3 has 11 amino acids. The germline CDR1 and CDR2 sequences are DFQATT and SNEGSKA (reference sequence). In nucleotides, the CDR3 is TGCAGTGCTTCGGCCTCTCGGGGCTACACCTTC. Amino acid sequence: CSASASRGYTF.

The V gene is TRBV7-2, the J gene TRBJ2-7; D is perhaps TRBD1 or TRBD2 (5 bases each). CDR3 length: 13 residues. V was shortened by 5 bases and J by 7 bases, with 15 bases between the two germline ends. Per the germline V gene, CDR1 is SGHTA and CDR2 is FQGNSA. Here the CDR3 reads CASSLGGKGEQYF. Here the CDR3 DNA reads TGTGCCAGCAGCCTTGGGGGTAAGGGGGAGCAGTACTTC.